Sequencing of this T cell receptor delta chain was carried out in a study of γδ T cells in repeated Plasmodium falciparum infection. Study-wide background: Timepoints: baseline, immediately before selected infections, and 21 days after every infection. Whole-study findings and limits: Donors in Mali lived in a small rural village, largely one ethnic group. Compared with Australian children, Malian Vdelta2-negative repertoires seemed more clonal, less diverse, less shared.

TCRdb reanalysed the multiplex PCR reads with CATT. The data contain about 48,000 delta-chain clones, 1.6% of them singletons. With respect to this clone: Its antigen is not identified. TCRdb has a much larger clone's protein, which differs at residue 7 from the translation of this DNA, likely because of a read error; what is shown is the protein translated from the DNA.

J lost 2 bases, V lost 2 bases, and 21 bases had no gene match. The V gene's germline CDR1 is TSWWSYY and CDR2 QGS. This CDR3 contains 22 residues. Vgamma9/Vdelta2+ and Vdelta2-negative gammadelta T cells were flow-sorted from PBMC for bulk sequencing. Material for sequencing was gamma-delta T cells from blood. This receptor was identified in a pool of human donors (malaria-infected and uninfected, not separated). The chain carries TRDV1 and TRDJ1; 12 nucleotides match TRDD3. CDR3 region: CALGESSSSSLLGDTGTDKLIF. CDR3 DNA: TGTGCTCTTGGGGAATCCTCCTCCTCCTCGCTACTGGGGGATACTGGGACCGATAAACTCATCTTT.